This TCR beta chain was recorded in a study of OX40 agonist ivuxolimab in advanced cancers. Whole-study context: Patients with hepatocellular carcinoma, melanoma, renal cell or head and neck cancer made up the dose-escalation patients.

Measured with immunoSEQ multiplex PCR; TCRdb has only the in-frame clones, and not every one. The repertoire has tens of thousands of clones, about 90% of them found once; the top ten carry roughly 15%. As to this clone: Its matching antigen is unknown.

Findings and caveats of the study: Both blood CD4+ and CD8+ T cells showed clonal growth by week 6 at 0.1 to 3.0 mg/kg. Also present in some nonresponders was a low level of normalized T-cell clonal expansion. There were, on average, more expanded clones in CD8+ T cells than in CD4+.

The sample here was CD4+ or CD8+ T cells sorted from blood, taken in a trial of the OX40 agonist ivuxolimab. This TCR was sampled from an adult with an advanced solid tumor such as melanoma, head and neck, liver or kidney cancer.

CDR3 amino acids: CASSPRSLVPYEQYF. Written as DNA, the CDR3 is TGTGCCAGCAGCCCTCGGTCTCTGGTCCCCTACGAGCAGTACTTC. The chain recombines TRBV6-1 with TRBJ2-7, with D unresolved. Looked up from germline, CDR1 is MNHNS and CDR2 is SASEGT. The germline V and J ends were trimmed by 6 bases and 2 bases, with 17 bases remaining between them. The CDR3 has 15 residues.